This T cell receptor (beta chain) derives from a study of glioma-infiltrating T cells. Overall study findings and caveats: Tissue-blood divergence was below expectation in non-neoplastic patients, above in gliomas. Very few CDR3 sequences were shared between tissue and blood.

The germline gives CDR1 MDHEN, CDR2 SYDVKM. V lost 1 base, J lost 0 bases, and 12 bases lay in between. CDR3 length equals 16 residues. At least ten counts were recorded for this clonotype. Its antigen is unknown. TCR alpha and beta CDR3 regions were amplified from RNA using iRepertoire nested multiplex PCR. Input was roughly 85-450 ng of tissue mRNA or PBMC total RNA. TCRdb reanalysed the multiplex PCR reads using MiXCR and keeps one entry per CDR3 protein. Altogether 150,000 to 200,000 distinct CDR3 sequences are present, 30% to 40% being singletons, with the ten largest covering 20% to 25%. V usage is TRBV28 and J usage is TRBJ2-5; weak D call: TRBD1 (5 bases). Sequenced sample: glioma tissue, nonneoplastic brain tissue, or PBMCs (not recorded which). This receptor was taken from a human donor with low-grade glioma or glioblastoma, undergoing nonglioma brain surgery, or in good health (not recorded which). CDR3 nucleotides: TGTGCCAGCAGTTTATTGCCAACAGGTCACCAAGAGACCCAGTACTTC. Encoded protein: CASSLLPTGHQETQYF.